Listed below are T cell receptor beta chains from one sample, sequenced in a study of long-term antiretroviral therapy in people with HIV. TCRdb keeps only in-frame clones here, not all; method: immunoSEQ multiplex PCR. Of more than 20,000 clones listed, more than 70% are singletons. The sample was unsorted PBMCs, taken 1.3 years after starting antiretroviral therapy. These TCRs come from a man aged 60-69 years with HIV. CDR3s include the opening cysteine and the closing phenylalanine or tryptophan. D genes are given only for firm matches. Some rows have no size entry. The others give once, few or many, or a class for an expanded clone.

>TRBJ1-5|NA|NA|TRBV30
CAWSPGQSGQPQHF
TGTGCCTGGAGTCCCGGACAGAGCGGACAGCCCCAGCATTTT
>TRBJ2-7|TRBD1|NA|TRBV19
CASSRRGQGHYEQYF
TGTGCCAGTAGTAGGAGGGGACAGGGGCACTACGAGCAGTACTTC
>TRBJ1-3|TRBD1|NA|TRBV9
CASSARTGERNTIYF
TGTGCCAGCAGCGCCCGGACAGGGGAGCGAAACACCATATATTTT
>TRBJ2-1|NA|NA|TRBV9
CASSEGTTGGEQFF
TGTGCCAGCAGCGAGGGGACAACGGGCGGTGAGCAGTTCTTC
>TRBJ2-1|NA|NA|TRBV7-2
CASSLGPQDYNEQFF
TGTGCCAGCAGCCTGGGACCCCAGGACTACAATGAGCAGTTCTTC
>TRBJ1-2|NA|NA|TRBV5-1
CASRTGTPTNYGYTF
TGCGCCAGCAGGACGGGGACACCTACTAACTATGGCTACACCTTC
>TRBJ2-7|NA|NA|TRBV11-2
CASSLVYEQYF
TGTGCCAGCAGCTTAGTGTACGAGCAGTACTTC
>TRBJ2-7|NA|NA|TRBV6-5
CASSYRDGYEQYF
TGTGCCAGCAGTTACAGGGACGGCTACGAGCAGTACTTC
>TRBJ2-7|NA|NA|TRBV21-1
CASPKVGTGSSYEQYF
NA
>TRBJ2-1|TRBD2|once|TRBV7-7
CASSLVRGGSYNEQFF
TGTGCTAGCAGCTTAGTCCGGGGGGGCTCCTACAATGAGCAGTTCTTC
>TRBJ1-5|NA|few|TRBV27
CASSPYLQGPNQPQHF
TGTGCCAGCAGTCCCTACTTACAGGGTCCCAATCAGCCCCAGCATTTT
>TRBJ1-5|NA|NA|TRBV30
CAWGGENSNQPQHF
TGTGCCTGGGGGGGAGAGAATAGCAATCAGCCCCAGCATTTT
>TRBJ2-5|TRBD2|NA|TRBV7-9
CASSWWGTSGLQETQYF
TGTGCCAGCAGCTGGTGGGGGACTAGCGGACTTCAAGAGACCCAGTACTTC
>TRBJ1-4|TRBD1|NA|TRBV6-6
CASTPTGLNEKLFF
TGTGCCAGCACCCCGACAGGGTTGAATGAAAAACTGTTTTTT
>TRBJ1-4|NA|NA|TRBV5-1
CASSPDGNQRVRLFF
TGCGCCAGCAGCCCGGACGGCAATCAGAGGGTAAGACTGTTTTTT
>TRBJ1-1|NA|once|TRBV2
CASRNRENTEAFF
TGTGCCAGCAGAAACAGGGAGAACACTGAAGCTTTCTTT
>TRBJ2-1|NA|NA|TRBV5-1
CASSLGQAEYNEQFF
TGCGCCAGCAGCTTGGGACAGGCCGAATACAATGAGCAGTTCTTC
>TRBJ2-7|NA|NA|TRBV7-2
CASSFKTGPYEQYF
TGTGCCAGCAGCTTTAAGACAGGCCCCTACGAGCAGTACTTC
>TRBJ2-5|NA|NA|TRBV10-3
CAISDGSRVRETQYF
TGTGCCATCAGTGACGGGTCTCGGGTCCGAGAGACCCAGTACTTC
>TRBJ1-4|NA|NA|TRBV6-5
CASSYGGEKLFF
TGTGCCAGCAGTTACGGGGGGGAAAAACTGTTTTTT
>TRBJ2-5|TRBD1|NA|TRBV5-6
CASSRDRVTTQYF
TGTGCCAGCAGCCGGGACAGGGTCACGACCCAGTACTTC
>TRBJ2-3|NA|few|TRBV5-1
CASNLLGWGDTQYF
TGCGCCAGCAACCTCCTCGGGTGGGGGGATACGCAGTATTTT
>TRBJ1-4|TRBD1|NA|TRBV15
CATSRDRDEKLFF
TGTGCCACCAGCAGGGACAGGGATGAAAAACTGTTTTTT
>TRBJ1-1|TRBD1|NA|TRBV11-2
CASSLIRGSDTEAFF
TGTGCCAGCAGCCTAATCAGGGGGTCGGACACTGAAGCTTTCTTT
>TRBJ2-1|NA|NA|TRBV14
CASSQLRRSSYNEQFF
TGTGCCAGCAGCCAACTGCGGAGGTCCTCCTACAATGAGCAGTTCTTC
>TRBJ2-7|NA|NA|TRBV5-1
CASSLEPWSSYEQYF
TGCGCCAGCAGCTTGGAGCCCTGGAGCTCCTACGAGCAGTACTTC
>TRBJ1-4|TRBD1|NA|TRBV5-1
CASEKGSGDSEKLFF
TGCGCCTCGGAGAAGGGGTCAGGGGACAGTGAAAAACTGTTTTTT
>TRBJ1-2|NA|NA|TRBV18
CASSPRDNYGYTF
TGTGCCAGCTCACCAAGGGATAACTATGGCTACACCTTC
>TRBJ2-7|NA|NA|TRBV6-5
CASSRDSYEQYF
TGTGCCAGCAGTCGGGACTCCTACGAGCAGTACTTC
>TRBJ2-5|TRBD1|NA|TRBV19
CASSRQGGETQYF
TGTGCCAGTAGTCGACAGGGTGGGGAGACCCAGTACTTC
>TRBJ2-7|TRBD2|NA|TRBV28
CASSSPGTSGGYEQYF
TGTGCCAGCAGTTCCCCCGGGACTAGCGGCGGCTACGAGCAGTACTTC
>TRBJ2-3|TRBD2|once|TRBV5-1
CASSLSGRAIDTQYF
TGCGCCAGCAGCTTAAGCGGGAGGGCCATAGATACGCAGTATTTT
>TRBJ2-7|NA|NA|TRBV4-3
CASSQAGGEQYF
TGCGCCAGCAGCCAAGCTGGGGGCGAGCAGTACTTC
>TRBJ1-2|NA|NA|TRBV9
CASSVGWGGGYTF
TGTGCCAGCAGCGTAGGATGGGGAGGTGGCTACACCTTC
>TRBJ2-7|NA|NA|TRBV4-1
CASSQDFAYEQYF
TGCGCCAGCAGCCAAGACTTCGCCTACGAGCAGTACTTC
>TRBJ2-7|TRBD2|NA|TRBV15
CATSRALAGTIYEQYF
TGTGCCACCAGCAGAGCCCTGGCAGGGACTATCTACGAGCAGTACTTC
>TRBJ2-7|NA|NA|TRBV4-2
CASSQGSANPYEQYF
TGTGCCAGCAGCCAAGGTTCCGCCAATCCCTACGAGCAGTACTTC
>TRBJ2-2|TRBD2|NA|TRBV19
CASSGSGRLNTGELFF
TGTGCCAGTAGTGGTAGCGGGAGGTTGAACACCGGGGAGCTGTTTTTT
>TRBJ2-1|NA|NA|TRBV27
CATRLRVSSYNEQFF
TGTGCCACCCGGTTGAGGGTCAGCTCCTACAATGAGCAGTTCTTC
>TRBJ2-7|TRBD1|few|TRBV10-1
CASSEDSEGTGIYEQYF
TGCGCCAGCAGTGAGGATTCGGAAGGGACAGGGATTTACGAGCAGTACTTC
>TRBJ2-1|TRBD2|NA|TRBV5-6
CASSLVAGGYNEQFF
TGTGCCAGCAGCTTGGTAGCGGGAGGCTACAATGAGCAGTTCTTC
>TRBJ2-5|TRBD2|medium-sized|TRBV13
CASSLGTSGGETQYF
TGTGCCAGCAGCTTAGGGACTAGCGGGGGAGAGACCCAGTACTTC
>TRBJ2-7|NA|once|TRBV10-1
CARKGDAVEQYF
TGCGCCAGGAAGGGGGACGCCGTGGAGCAGTACTTC
>TRBJ2-2|NA|NA|TRBV9
CASSSGIFTGELFF
TGTGCCAGCAGTTCAGGGATTTTCACCGGGGAGCTGTTTTTT
>TRBJ2-3|NA|few|TRBV27
CASSIYPTDTQYF
TGTGCCAGCAGCATATACCCCACAGATACGCAGTATTTT
>TRBJ2-7|NA|NA|TRBV27
CASSLSGSSFYEQYF
TGTGCCAGCAGTTTATCGGGCAGCTCCTTCTACGAGCAGTACTTC
>TRBJ1-2|NA|NA|TRBV5-5
CASSFSSYGYTF
TGTGCCAGCAGCTTCTCATCCTATGGCTACACCTTC
>TRBJ1-2|TRBD1|NA|TRBV14
CASSQGTGYGYTF
TGTGCCAGCAGCCAAGGGACAGGTTATGGCTACACCTTC
>TRBJ2-3|NA|NA|TRBV5-1
CASSLDGGRSDTQYF
TGCGCCAGCAGCTTGGATGGGGGCAGATCGGATACGCAGTATTTT
>TRBJ2-7|TRBD1|once|TRBV6-5
CASSYTGVEQYF
TGTGCCAGCAGTTACACAGGGGTAGAGCAGTACTTC
>TRBJ2-2|NA|NA|TRBV7-9
CASSLRVGGTGELFF
TGTGCCAGCAGCTTAAGGGTCGGTGGCACCGGGGAGCTGTTTTTT
>TRBJ1-3|NA|NA|TRBV7-2
CASSLHVPGSGNTIYF
TGTGCCAGCAGCTTACACGTACCGGGGTCTGGAAACACCATATATTTT